The sequence of this T cell receptor beta chain was determined in a study of T cells in Graves' hyperthyroidism and ophthalmopathy. Notes on this clonotype: Its specificity is not known.

V lost 7 bases to trimming and J lost 1 base, with 10 bases between them. CDR3 length equals 13 residues. The V gene's germline CDR1 is KGHSH and CDR2 LQKENI. Amplification of TCR beta CDR3 regions used RNA as the template. The HTBI primer set was used in a first-round RT-PCR of the TCR CDR3. From the multiplex PCR reads, TCRdb called clonotypes with MiXCR, one entry per CDR3 protein. Here the sample spans hundreds of thousands of distinct CDR3 sequences, under 20% being singletons. Among the patients, aged 18 to 65, hyperthyroidism was newly diagnosed and had lasted under 2 months. Diagnoses were made from clinical symptoms, serum measures (thyroxine and TRAb), thyroid ultrasound and orbital computed tomography. Overall study results and limits: Model-based prediction identified ophthalmopathy a median around 6.5 months prior to its onset.

The TCR comes from a woman between 45 and 65 years old with Graves' hyperthyroidism that later progressed to Graves' ophthalmopathy. This chain joins TRBV18 and TRBJ1-1; D remains ambiguous. The sample was blood. CDR3 in DNA: TGTGCCAGCTGCTGGGATTGGAACACTGAAGCTTTCTTT. It codes for CASCWDWNTEAFF. The full variable domain, rest sourced from reference TRBV18 and TRBJ1-1, is NAGVMQNPRHLVRRRGQEARLRCSPMKGHSHVYWYRQLPEEGLKFMVYLQKENIIDESGMPKERFSAEFPKEGPSILRIQQVVRGDSAAYFCASCWDWNTEAFFGQGTRLTVV.